This TCR beta chain was sequenced for a study of a mutant IDH1 vaccine in newly diagnosed glioma. At the level of the study: Beforehand, treatment had been radiotherapy, temozolomide, or both; the majority received both.

The V and J ends lost 4 bases and 2 bases, in that order; junction bases with no gene match: 3. From germline, CDR1 is SNHLY and CDR2 FYNNEI. This CDR3 comprises 14 residues. As to this clone: No antigen is known for it.

Time point in this sample: week 5, during vaccination. Doses consisted of 300 ug of mutant IDH1 20-mer peptide each, paired with topical imiquimod. TCRdb keeps only in-frame clones here, not all; method: immunoSEQ multiplex PCR. The sample yields 30,000 to 40,000 clones, 55% to 60% seen once. The chain combines TRBV2 with TRBJ2-7, with 9 positions matching TRBD2. The sample here was PBMCs, taken from a glioma patient whose treatment included an IDH1 peptide vaccine. The source of this sequence is a young woman with glioma. The CDR3 DNA follows: TGTGCCAGCAGTGGTCCTAGCGGGACCTACGAGCAGTACTTC. Translation: CASSGPSGTYEQYF.